This is a list of T cell receptor beta chains from one sample in a study of early T cells in non-severe SARS-CoV-2 infection. TCRdb analysed the 5' RACE reads with MiXCR anew, one entry per CDR3 protein. The table includes around 76,000 distinct CDR3 sequences, 13% to 15% detected once. The source material was whole blood, sampled at baseline. All receptors come from an adult who was a healthcare worker with PCR-confirmed SARS-CoV-2 infection or an uninfected control (not recorded which). CDR3s include the opening cysteine and the closing phenylalanine or tryptophan. D genes are given only for firm matches. Where a row states a size, it is once, few, many or the class of an expanded clone; other rows omit it.

-	TRBV27	TRBD1	TRBJ2-1	TGTGCCAGCAGCGACAGGGGCCCTATGGATGAGCAGTTCTTC	CASSDRGPMDEQFF
-	TRBV5-4	-	TRBJ1-4	TGTGCCAGCAGCTTGTCGCGGGGGTCTGCAACTAATGAAAAACTGTTTTTT	CASSLSRGSATNEKLFF
-	TRBV20-1	-	TRBJ2-5	TGCAGTGCTCCAGCGTTTCAAGAGACCCAGTACTTC	CSAPAFQETQYF
many	TRBV18	-	TRBJ1-1	TGTGCCAGCTCACCACGTTCGGGGGTTAACATGAACACTGAAGCTTTCTTT	CASSPRSGVNMNTEAFF
-	TRBV20-1	TRBD1	TRBJ2-1	TGCAGTGGGGCAGGGGGCTACAATGAGCAGTTCTTC	CSGAGGYNEQFF
few	TRBV5-1	-	TRBJ2-7	TGCGCCAGCAGCTTTGACAGCTACGAGCAGTACTTC	CASSFDSYEQYF
many	TRBV28	TRBD1	TRBJ2-1	TGTGCCAGATCCAACGTGGGGGGTAGGGGACAGGGAAGCTACAATGAGCAGTTCTTC	CARSNVGGRGQGSYNEQFF
-	TRBV20-1	-	TRBJ2-1	TGCAGGGGGGGAGTGGACAATGAGCAGTTCTTC	CRGGVDNEQFF
many	TRBV28	TRBD1	TRBJ2-7	TGTGCCAGCAGTTCCCTCGGGACAGCCTACGAGCAGTACTTC	CASSSLGTAYEQYF
-	TRBV4-2	-	TRBJ2-1	TGTGCCAGCAGTGGGGGCGGGTCCTACAATGAGCAGTTCTTC	CASSGGGSYNEQFF
many	TRBV27	-	TRBJ2-1	TGTGCCAGCACGGACTTTGCCTACAATGAGCAGTTCTTC	CASTDFAYNEQFF
many	TRBV18	TRBD1	TRBJ1-6	TGTGCCAGCTCACCTACAGGGGAGAGGTCACCCCTCCACTTT	CASSPTGERSPLHF
many	TRBV19	-	TRBJ1-5	TGTGCCAGTAGTGACCCCAGGGGCGGACAGCCCCAGCATTTT	CASSDPRGGQPQHF
few	TRBV6-5	-	TRBJ1-3	TGTGCCAGCAAAACTGACGGGAGCTCTGGAAACACCATATATTTT	CASKTDGSSGNTIYF
many	TRBV28	-	TRBJ2-5	TGTGCCAGCAGTCCACGGGGCGCCGCGGGGACCCAGTACTTC	CASSPRGAAGTQYF
few	TRBV7-2	-	TRBJ2-2	TGTGCCAGCAGCTCAGGACGGGACACCGGGGAGCTGTTTTTT	CASSSGRDTGELFF
-	TRBV28	TRBD2	TRBJ2-1	TGTGCCAGCAGTCCTCGGACTAGCGGGGGCCACAATGAGCAGTTCTTC	CASSPRTSGGHNEQFF
-	TRBV11-2	-	TRBJ1-1	TGTGCCAGCAGTCATGCAGACGGTGGAAGGACTGAAGCTTTCTTT	CASSHADGGRTEAFF
-	TRBV6-6	TRBD1	TRBJ1-1	TGTGCCAGCAGGGTACCGGGACAGGCTAACACTGAAGCTTTCTTT	CASRVPGQANTEAFF
-	TRBV11-2	-	TRBJ2-5	TGTGCCACCGCAAGCGGAGGGGAGACCCAGTACTTC	CATASGGETQYF
-	TRBV27	-	TRBJ1-5	TGTGCCAGCAGTCCAACCACAGGGATGCCCAATCAGCCCCAGCATTTT	CASSPTTGMPNQPQHF
few	TRBV7-6	-	TRBJ2-1	TGTGCCAGCAGCTTACTCGGATACAATGAGCAGTTCTTC	CASSLLGYNEQFF
-	TRBV28	-	TRBJ2-1	TGTGCCAGCAGTTTCGGACTAACACCCTACAATGAGCAGTTCTTC	CASSFGLTPYNEQFF
-	TRBV2	-	TRBJ1-4	TGTGCCAGCAGGGCGGTATCAACTAATGAAAAACTGTTTTTT	CASRAVSTNEKLFF
many	TRBV3-1	-	TRBJ2-7	TGTGCCAGCAGCCAAGATGGGGCCTACTCCTACGAGCAGTACTTC	CASSQDGAYSYEQYF
-	TRBV7-3	TRBD2	TRBJ2-1	TGTGCCAGCAGCTTTAGCGGGAGTACCTACAATGAGCAGTTCTTC	CASSFSGSTYNEQFF